This TCR beta chain was recorded in a study of cytotoxic CD8 clonotypes in ibrutinib-treated CLL. This clone was counted only a few times. The antigen remains undetermined. Findings of the study overall: Sustained-remission patients were sampled at one set of times and progressing patients at different ones. Public clonotypes, an uncommon group, contracted or remained stable on treatment.

The CDR3 is 13 residues long. Trimming removed 10 bases at V and 3 bases at J, with 15 bases between. In germline, CDR1 is LNHDA, CDR2 SQIVND (reference sequence). Clones were read by immunoSEQ multiplex PCR, and TCRdb kept only the in-frame ones, dropping some. The sample includes 45,000 to 60,000 clones, roughly 50% seen only once; the top ten take over 20%. This TCR was recovered from a human donor with chronic lymphocytic leukemia. This specimen was PBMCs, taken after 24 months of ibrutinib treatment. The J gene is TRBJ1-2, the V gene TRBV19; TRBD1 is a possible D gene (6 bases). CDR3 DNA sequence: TGTGCCACCCTCGACGGGGGGCACTATGGCTACACCTTC. Translated: CATLDGGHYGYTF.